This TCR beta chain emerged from a study of T cell clones after liver transplantation. About the study: Post-transplant blood was tracked for graft-donor-reactive T cell clones identified in a pre-transplant mixed lymphocyte reaction. Pre-transplant mixed lymphocyte reactions yielded third-party-reactive TCRbeta sequences as comparators for graft-donor-reactive sequences. Timepoints were pre-transplant, pre-withdrawal, and after withdrawal was completed or failed.

TCRdb's copy holds only in-frame clones and misses some; the assay was immunoSEQ multiplex PCR. Counted here are around 35,000 clones, around 94% occurring once; the ten biggest clones make up roughly 26%. Looked up from germline, CDR1 is MDHEN and CDR2 is SYDVKM. The CDR3 runs 15 residues. V lost 2 bases and J 5 bases, leaving 15 bases between the germline ends. This TCR was sampled from a human patient who received a liver transplant. Some T cells may have come from the graft donor. The sample in question was CD8+ T cells from blood, obtained 12 months after liver transplant. V usage is TRBV28 and J usage is TRBJ2-5, with a weak D call TRBD2 (5 bases). In DNA form, the CDR3 reads TGTGCCAGCAGTTTAGTGGTAGCGTTGGAGGAGACCCAGTACTTC. Translated: CASSLVVALEETQYF.